This TCR beta chain is from a study of blood T cell repertoires in COVID-19. Libraries were prepared by immunoSEQ multiplex PCR; TCRdb keeps only in-frame clonotypes and omits some of them. Among about 150,000 clones, 80% to 90% were seen once, and the ten largest hold around 3%. Germline assignment: CDR1 KGHSH and CDR2 LQKENI. The CDR3 length is 16 residues. The ends lost 6 bases at V and 4 bases at J; junction bases unmatched: 11. This clonotype was obtained from a man aged 60-69 years with active or convalescent COVID-19. The sequenced sample was peripheral blood. The J gene is TRBJ1-3, the V gene TRBV18; 8 bases align to TRBD1. The CDR3, as DNA: TGTGCCAGCTCTCTTGGACAGGGAGCCTCCGGAAACACCATATATTTT. This encodes CASSLGQGASGNTIYF. Full variable domain (missing parts from reference TRBV18 and TRBJ1-3): NAGVMQNPRHLVRRRGQEARLRCSPMKGHSHVYWYRQLPEEGLKFMVYLQKENIIDESGMPKERFSAEFPKEGPSILRIQQVVRGDSAAYFCASSLGQGASGNTIYFGEGSWLTVV.